Following are 2 T cell receptor beta chains from one sample sequenced in a study of T cell changes during pregnancy in multiple sclerosis. Some clones are missing from TCRdb's copy, which holds only in-frame ones; the method was immunoSEQ multiplex PCR. The sample yields roughly 47,000 clones, 80% to 90% seen once. The input for sequencing was CD4+ T cells from peripheral blood mononuclear cells, taken after pregnancy. These TCRs come from a female donor with multiple sclerosis, enrolled in a pregnancy study.

Only a few counts were recorded for this clone. This chain uses TRBV7-2 with TRBJ2-1, with a tentative D call TRBD2 (5 bases). The CDR3 extends over 13 amino acids. Trimming stripped 5 bases from V and 5 bases from J, with 10 bases between. Germline V gene data show CDR1 as SGHTA and CDR2 as FQGNSA. The CDR3 nucleotides read TGTGCCAGCAGCGACTACTTCCACAATGAGCAGTTCTTC. Amino acids: CASSDYFHNEQFF.

The V call is TRBV6-1, the J call TRBJ1-2; 8 bases line up with TRBD1. Germline V gene sequence: CDR1 MNHNS, CDR2 SASEGT. With V trimmed by 7 bases and J by 3 bases, 4 bases remained unmatched. This CDR3 has 13 residues. CDR3 DNA sequence: TGTGCCAGCAACCAGGACAGGGACTATGGCTACACCTTC. It codes for CASNQDRDYGYTF.